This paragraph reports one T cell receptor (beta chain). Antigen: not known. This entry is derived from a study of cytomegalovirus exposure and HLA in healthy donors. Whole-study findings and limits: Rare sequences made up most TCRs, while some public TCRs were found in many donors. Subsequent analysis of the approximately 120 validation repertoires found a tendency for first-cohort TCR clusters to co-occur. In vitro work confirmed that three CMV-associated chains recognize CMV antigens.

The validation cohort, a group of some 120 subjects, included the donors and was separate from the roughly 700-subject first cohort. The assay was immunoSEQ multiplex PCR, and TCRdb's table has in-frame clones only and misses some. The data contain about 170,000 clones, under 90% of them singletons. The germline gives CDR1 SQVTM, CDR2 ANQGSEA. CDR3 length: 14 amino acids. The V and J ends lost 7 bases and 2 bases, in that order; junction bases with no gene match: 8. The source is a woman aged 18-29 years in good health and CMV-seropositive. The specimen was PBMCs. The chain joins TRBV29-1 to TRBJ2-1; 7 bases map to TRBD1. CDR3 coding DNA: TGCAGCGCGAAAGACAGGGCGACCTACAATGAGCAGTTCTTC. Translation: CSAKDRATYNEQFF.